This TCR beta chain was captured by sequencing in a study of CXCR3-negative and CXCR3-positive naive CD8 T cells. Note on this clonotype: Its antigen is currently unknown.

In preparing the TRB cDNA libraries, 5' RACE with UMI labels was used. TCRdb re-called the 5' RACE reads and shows each CDR3 protein once, DNA omitted. The table for this sample gives over 55,000 distinct CDR3 sequences. Naive CD8+ T cells displayed a CD45RO-CCR7+CD27+CD95- phenotype. Study-level results: CXCR3-expressing naive cells carried TRB CDR3s more hydrophobic than those of CXCR3-negative naive cells.

The receptor's source is a human donor in good health. Some clones in this sample may be carry-over from other donors' samples. The sample consisted of naive CXCR3+ CD8+ T cells from blood. Subset of the sample: CD45RO-CCR7+CD27+CD95- naive CD8+ T cells expressing CXCR3 (TNR3+).

Here the CDR3 reads CASSSRAPTGYEQYF. The rearrangement links TRBV6-5 to TRBJ2-7; the D call from TCRdb, TRBD1, cannot be confirmed without DNA. CDR3 size: 15 residues. The V gene's germline CDR1 is MNHEY and CDR2 SVGAGI.